A selection of T cell receptor beta chains follows, all from one sample in a study of T-cell reconstitution after alpha-beta-depleted transplantation in children. TCRdb re-analysed the PCR reads in MiXCR, keeping a single row per CDR3 protein. The top ten hold over 2% of the sample, which has fewer than 700,000 distinct CDR3 sequences, 13% seen once. The sequencing used PBMCs, mostly from graft donor cells, collected 360 days after TCRalphabeta/CD19-depleted stem cell transplant. The source is a male patient aged 5 to 17 who had a stem cell transplant for acute myeloid leukemia, so the T cells may come from the graft donor. The CDR3 runs from the conserved cysteine through the conserved F or W. The order of the fields is V gene, J gene, D gene, clone size, CDR3 protein, CDR3 DNA. The D gene is left open where the match is weak. A row's size may be missing; if present it is once, few, many or a size class.

>TRBV28|TRBJ2-7|TRBD1|NA
CASRKPGQGAYEQYF
TGTGCCAGCAGGAAACCGGGACAGGGAGCCTACGAGCAGTACTTC
>TRBV30|TRBJ1-2|NA|NA
CAWSNYGYTF
TGTGCCTGGAGTAACTATGGCTACACCTTC
>TRBV11-1|TRBJ2-5|TRBD2|NA
CASSPWTSGAGETQYF
TGTGCCAGCAGCCCCTGGACTAGCGGGGCCGGGGAGACCCAGTACTTC
>TRBV9|TRBJ1-6|NA|NA
CASSVGEAGNSPLHF
TGTGCCAGCAGCGTCGGGGAAGCGGGTAATTCACCCCTCCACTTT
>TRBV6-2/TRBV6-3|TRBJ2-5|NA|many
CASSYSITQYF
TGTGCCAGCAGTTACTCGATCACCCAGTACTTC
>TRBV28|TRBJ2-1|NA|few
CASAEGGLPYNEQFF
TGTGCCAGCGCCGAGGGGGGTCTACCCTACAATGAGCAGTTCTTC
>TRBV5-4|TRBJ2-1|TRBD2|NA
CASSLPSGEQFF
TGTGCCAGCAGCTTGCCTAGCGGTGAGCAGTTCTTC
>TRBV10-3|TRBJ2-7|TRBD2|many
CAISGTLAGGNEQYF
TGTGCCATCAGTGGTACTCTGGCGGGAGGCAACGAGCAGTACTTC
>TRBV7-9|TRBJ2-1|TRBD2|many
CASSFSASGTIADEQFF
TGTGCCAGCAGCTTCTCGGCTAGCGGGACAATAGCAGATGAGCAGTTCTTC
>TRBV6-2/TRBV6-3|TRBJ2-7|NA|many
CASSYSGPHYEQYF
TGTGCCAGCAGTTACTCGGGGCCCCACTACGAGCAGTACTTC
>TRBV5-1|TRBJ2-3|TRBD2|NA
CASSLGGLAGEWTDTQYF
TGCGCCAGCAGCTTGGGCGGACTAGCGGGGGAATGGACAGATACGCAGTATTTT
>TRBV7-3|TRBJ2-5|NA|NA
CASSPTGVRGLREAETQYF
TGTGCCAGCAGCCCTACGGGGGTAAGGGGGCTTCGAGAAGCGGAGACCCAGTACTTC
>TRBV5-5|TRBJ2-5|NA|many
CASSKDSPRETQYF
TGTGCCAGCAGCAAGGACAGTCCTCGAGAGACCCAGTACTTC
>TRBV30|TRBJ2-7|NA|NA
CAWSGLQSYEQYF
TGTGCCTGGAGTGGACTGCAATCCTACGAGCAGTACTTC
>TRBV5-5|TRBJ2-3|TRBD1|NA
CASSLWDSSTDTQYF
TGTGCCAGCAGCTTGTGGGACAGCAGCACAGATACGCAGTATTTT
>TRBV5-1|TRBJ2-7|TRBD1|many
CASSSDRGYEQYF
TGCGCCAGCAGCTCCGACAGGGGGTACGAGCAGTACTTC
>TRBV29-1|TRBJ2-7|TRBD1|NA
CSVTDRGSYEQYF
TGCAGCGTCACCGACAGGGGTTCCTACGAGCAGTACTTC
>TRBV5-1|TRBJ2-1|TRBD2|NA
CASKLAGGVESYNEQFF
TGCGCCAGCAAATTAGCGGGAGGGGTTGAATCCTACAATGAGCAGTTCTTC
>TRBV18|TRBJ1-5|NA|NA
CASSPTGAYPDQPQHF
TGTGCCAGCTCACCAACCGGGGCCTACCCGGATCAGCCCCAGCATTTT
>TRBV20-1|TRBJ2-1|TRBD2|NA
CSARDLGLAGGRGQYNEQFF
TGCAGTGCTAGAGATCTGGGACTAGCGGGAGGTCGGGGCCAATACAATGAGCAGTTCTTC
>TRBV7-2|TRBJ2-1|NA|many
CASTPTSLLNNEQFF
TGTGCCAGCACCCCAACTAGTTTACTTAACAATGAGCAGTTCTTC
>TRBV28|TRBJ2-4|NA|NA
CASSLWQGLAKNIQYF
TGTGCCAGCAGTTTATGGCAAGGATTAGCCAAAAACATTCAGTACTTC
>TRBV15|TRBJ2-7|TRBD2|NA
CATSMNLAGVSYEQYF
TGTGCCACCAGCATGAACTTAGCGGGTGTCTCCTACGAGCAGTACTTC
>TRBV12-3/TRBV12-4|TRBJ2-1|NA|NA
CASSLWATRGYNEQFF
TGTGCCAGCAGTTTATGGGCTACTCGAGGGTACAATGAGCAGTTCTTC
>TRBV4-3|TRBJ2-7|NA|many
CASSQDVGIAYEQYF
TGCGCCAGCAGCCAAGATGTTGGGATAGCCTACGAGCAGTACTTC
>TRBV6-5|TRBJ2-1|NA|few
CASSYSRRNNEQFF
TGTGCCAGCAGTTACTCCCGACGGAACAATGAGCAGTTCTTC
>TRBV28|TRBJ1-1|TRBD1|few
CASSLVGQASTEAFF
TGTGCCAGCAGTTTGGTCGGACAGGCGAGTACTGAAGCTTTCTTT
>TRBV4-2|TRBJ2-1|NA|many
CASSQDGEGSYNEQFF
TGTGCCAGCAGCCAAGACGGCGAGGGCTCCTACAATGAGCAGTTCTTC
>TRBV20-1|TRBJ2-3|NA|many
CSVAGGTDTQYF
TGCAGTGTGGCAGGGGGCACAGATACGCAGTATTTT
>TRBV11-1|TRBJ2-1|TRBD1|few
CASSLGQKISSYNEQFF
TGTGCCAGCAGCTTGGGACAGAAAATTAGCTCCTACAATGAGCAGTTCTTC
>TRBV12-3/TRBV12-4|TRBJ2-5|TRBD2|NA
CASSWGGLQETQYF
TGTGCCAGCAGTTGGGGGGGATTGCAAGAGACCCAGTACTTC
>TRBV4-3|TRBJ2-3|TRBD2|many
CASSQVSASGSKDTQYF
TGCGCCAGCAGCCAAGTTTCCGCTAGCGGGAGTAAAGATACGCAGTATTTT
>TRBV20-1|TRBJ2-7|TRBD2|NA
CSASGREGPYEQYF
TGCAGTGCTAGTGGGCGGGAGGGGCCCTACGAGCAGTACTTC
>TRBV20-1|TRBJ2-3|TRBD2|many
CSAQGAGLAGAATQYF
TGCAGTGCCCAAGGGGCAGGCCTAGCGGGAGCCGCTACGCAGTATTTT
>TRBV25-1|TRBJ2-7|NA|few
CASSESITARMGEQYF
TGTGCCAGCAGTGAGAGTATCACAGCCCGCATGGGCGAGCAGTACTTC
>TRBV2|TRBJ2-3|TRBD2|few
CASRAGLAGSRTTTDTQYF
TGTGCCAGCAGGGCGGGACTAGCGGGATCGAGGACTACCACAGATACGCAGTATTTT
>TRBV20-1|TRBJ2-5|TRBD1|NA
CSADTTGYQETQYF
TGCAGTGCTGATACGACAGGGTACCAAGAGACCCAGTACTTC
>TRBV27|TRBJ2-7|NA|few
CASSHGGFAYEQYF
TGTGCCAGCAGTCACGGGGGTTTCGCCTACGAGCAGTACTTC
>TRBV20-1|TRBJ2-5|NA|few
CSARGLETQYF
TGCAGTGCTAGAGGCTTAGAGACCCAGTACTTC
>TRBV5-5|TRBJ1-4|TRBD1|NA
CASSLFRGLGDEKLFF
TGTGCCAGCAGCTTGTTCAGGGGGCTTGGAGATGAAAAACTGTTTTTT
>TRBV28|TRBJ1-2|NA|many
CASSLSSWGPNGYTF
TGTGCCAGCAGTTTATCATCTTGGGGGCCCAATGGCTACACCTTC
>TRBV5-6|TRBJ1-1|NA|NA
CASSYSGAIPEAFF
TGTGCCAGCAGCTACTCAGGGGCGATACCTGAAGCTTTCTTT
>TRBV10-3|TRBJ2-7|NA|NA
CAISGRTATSYEQYF
TGTGCCATCAGTGGACGGACAGCAACCTCCTACGAGCAGTACTTC
>TRBV12-3/TRBV12-4|TRBJ1-5|NA|many
CASGFGQMPQHF
TGTGCCAGCGGTTTTGGGCAGATGCCCCAGCATTTT
>TRBV7-2|TRBJ2-7|NA|few
CASSPRDIPYEQYF
TGTGCCAGCAGCCCCCGGGACATTCCCTACGAGCAGTACTTC
>TRBV15|TRBJ2-5|NA|many
CATSRVGGGGETQYF
TGTGCCACCAGCAGAGTAGGAGGGGGCGGAGAGACCCAGTACTTC
>TRBV20-1|TRBJ2-1|TRBD2|few
CSARAGGRAYNEQFF
TGCAGTGCTAGAGCGGGAGGGAGGGCCTACAATGAGCAGTTCTTC
>TRBV15|TRBJ2-2|NA|few
CATSSTWGRGTGELFF
TGTGCCACCAGCAGTACGTGGGGGAGAGGTACCGGGGAGCTGTTTTTT
>TRBV19|TRBJ2-2|NA|few
CASSIGRTVLIGTGELFF
TGTGCCAGTAGTATTGGAAGGACAGTCCTAATAGGGACCGGGGAGCTGTTTTTT
>TRBV2|TRBJ1-6|NA|NA
CASSEVNSPLHF
TGTGCCAGCAGTGAAGTGAATTCACCCCTCCACTTT
>TRBV27|TRBJ2-1|NA|NA
CASRTPGLQFF
TGTGCCAGCAGGACACCGGGGCTGCAGTTCTTC
>TRBV5-6|TRBJ2-7|NA|few
CASSLAGHLYEQYF
TGTGCCAGCAGCTTGGCAGGACACCTCTACGAGCAGTACTTC
>TRBV5-1|TRBJ2-3|NA|many
CASSLRESKLFTDTQYF
TGCGCCAGCAGCTTGAGGGAAAGCAAACTATTCACAGATACGCAGTATTTT
>TRBV5-1|TRBJ2-7|TRBD2|few
CASSFGTSDTYEQYF
TGCGCCAGCAGCTTCGGGACTAGCGACACCTACGAGCAGTACTTC
>TRBV9|TRBJ1-1|NA|NA
CASSVVPGQNTEAFF
TGTGCCAGCAGCGTAGTTCCGGGGCAGAACACTGAAGCTTTCTTT
>TRBV27|TRBJ2-2|TRBD1|once
CASSFLTGTVYTGELFF
TGTGCCAGCAGTTTTCTAACCGGGACAGTGTACACCGGGGAGCTGTTTTTT
>TRBV20-1|TRBJ2-3|TRBD2|few
CSAVTSGTTDTQYF
TGCAGTGCCGTGACTAGCGGGACCACAGATACGCAGTATTTT
>TRBV20-1|TRBJ2-7|NA|few
CSAPPGQYF
TGCAGTGCCCCTCCCGGGCAGTACTTC
>TRBV5-1|TRBJ2-3|NA|few
CASSWGGALPPDTQYF
TGCGCCAGCAGCTGGGGCGGGGCTCTGCCTCCAGATACGCAGTATTTT